Included here is one TCR beta chain sequence, with context. Its matching antigen is unknown. CDR1 is SGHTA and CDR2 is FQGTGA in the germline V gene. The CDR3 is 15 residues long. The sample belongs to a study of T cells expressing NK-cell markers. For the study at large: Most of the eight sequenced donors were classified as HCMV-seropositive, and one was classified as seronegative. Study-wide results and limits: Expanded NKG2C+ T cell clones had unclear HCMV specificity. Four donors' CD3+CD56-NKG2C+ cells were dominated by the same clonotypes. Roughly six donors showed dominant NKG2C+ clonotypes comprising roughly 1.0-7.0% of their CD8+ T cells.

TCRdb re-analyzed the 5' RACE reads; it lists each CDR3 protein once, without DNA. Its listing shows about 180,000 distinct CDR3 sequences. The source material was blood T cells: a sorted CD56 or NKG2C T cell subset, CD4+ or CD8+ T cells, or bulk PBMC T cells (not recorded which). This receptor was obtained from a man between 18 and 69 years old in good health. The rearrangement uses TRBV7-3 and TRBJ2-5; TCRdb gives TRBD1 as the D gene, but with no DNA this cannot be confirmed. The CDR3 loop reads CASSLSGGFQETQYF.